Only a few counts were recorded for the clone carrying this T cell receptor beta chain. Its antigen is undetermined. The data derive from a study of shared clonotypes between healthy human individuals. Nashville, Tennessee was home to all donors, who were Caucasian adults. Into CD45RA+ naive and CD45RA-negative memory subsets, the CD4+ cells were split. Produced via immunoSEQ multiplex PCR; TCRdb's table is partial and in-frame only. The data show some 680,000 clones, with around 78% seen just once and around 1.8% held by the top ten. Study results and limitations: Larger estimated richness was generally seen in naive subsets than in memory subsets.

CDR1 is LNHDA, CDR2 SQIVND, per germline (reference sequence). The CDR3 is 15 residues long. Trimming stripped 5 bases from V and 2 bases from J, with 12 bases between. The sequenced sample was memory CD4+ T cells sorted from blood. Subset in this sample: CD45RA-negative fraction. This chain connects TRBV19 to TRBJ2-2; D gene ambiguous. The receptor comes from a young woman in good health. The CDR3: CASSSRRLNTGELFF. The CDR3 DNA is TGTGCCAGTAGTTCCCGGCGGCTTAACACCGGGGAGCTGTTTTTT.